This T cell receptor beta chain originates from a study of CD8+ T cells in alopecia areata. On this clone itself: The antigen is unknown.

With 4 bases removed from V and 4 bases from J, the gap between germline ends came to 11 bases. From germline, CDR1 is SGDLS and CDR2 YYNGEE. The CDR3 loop spans 13 amino acids. Treatment denoted: oral pan-JAK inhibitor, 5-10 mg twice daily. General study results and limits: Across lesional scalp, and particularly alopecia totalis/universalis, clonality surpassed that of normal scalp. With tofacitinib ongoing, many expanded lesional clones persisted in both scalp and blood. Expanded CD8+ clones among the top 100, as well as scalp clonality, were significantly decreased by tofacitinib. TCR sharing across patients was less clear than in mice, possibly HLA-related.

Sequencing used cDNA as its template, made by extracting RNA and reverse transcribing it. Generated by immunoSEQ multiplex PCR, the TCRdb table keeps only in-frame clones and is missing some. The sample consists of roughly 280,000 clones, 60% of them appearing once. V is TRBV9 and J is TRBJ2-5, with D unresolved. The source material was CD4+ T cells sorted from blood, sampled at roughly week 53, from a patient treated with tofacitinib. The sequence came from a human donor with alopecia areata. Here the CDR3 reads CASSKQTGETQYF. CDR3 sequence (DNA): TGTGCCAGCAGCAAACAGACCGGAGAGACCCAGTACTTC.